The entry below gives a single T cell receptor beta chain sequence along with its context. Its antigen is currently unknown. These data belong to a study of T cell responses to AZD1222 COVID-19 vaccine. Overall study: Pooling was applied to second doses at about 4 or about 12 weeks. Findings of the study overall: Repertoire sampling happened only post peak T cell response. Of spike-specific TCRs, nearly half reportedly target regions left unmutated in variants.

Produced via immunoSEQ multiplex PCR; TCRdb's table is partial and in-frame only. Among approximately 160,000 clones listed, approximately 93% were seen once. Sequences were derived from peripheral blood, sampled on day 0 of AZD1222 vaccination. This receptor was identified in an adult in good health.

The CDR3, as DNA: TGTGCCAGCAGTTACACCCGGGACAGGATTAGCCCGGGGAACTACGAGCAGTACTTC. Its protein is CASSYTRDRISPGNYEQYF. The gene calls are TRBV6-2 or TRBV6-3 and TRBJ2-7; 8 nucleotides agree with TRBD1. The J segment lost 3 bases and the V segment lost 2 bases, leaving 18 bases of the junction unmatched. This CDR3 has 19 amino acids. Germline loops: CDR1 MNHEY, CDR2 SVGEGT.